This T cell receptor (beta chain) was found in a study of human T cells and chemical hapten exposure. Study background: Per-sample TCR yields varied mainly from small pooled library volume differences.

After removal of 2 bases from V and 6 bases from J, the junction contained 7 bases not matched to a gene. Germline loops: CDR1 MNHNS, CDR2 SASEGT. This CDR3 is built from 14 residues. MiXCR was run by TCRdb on the RACE reads, yielding one entry per CDR3 protein. The sample lists about 85,000 distinct CDR3 sequences; more than 9% were seen once. The time point is: patch test 2, 6 weeks after DPC sensitization. Indicated treatment: therapeutic diphenylcyclopropenone sensitization with weekly scalp DPC. V usage is TRBV6-1 and J usage is TRBJ2-7; 7 bases map to TRBD1. The sequence derives from a man younger than 35 with alopecia areata. Some clones in this sample may be carry-over from other donors' samples. The specimen comprised whole blood, sampled in connection with sensitization to the hapten diphenylcyclopropenone (DPC). The CDR3 region is CASSELTGVGEQYV. The DNA for the CDR3 is TGTGCCAGCAGTGAACTCACAGGGGTCGGCGAGCAGTACGTC.